This T cell receptor (beta chain) was documented in a study of lymphopenia after photon versus proton radiotherapy (dated by TCRdb to the late 2010s). With respect to the entire study: Photon and proton radiation therapy were compared by the study for their immunological effects in patients with gastrointestinal tumors who developed high-grade lymphopenia. The study was designed to characterize how the impact on the immune system differs between the two radiation modalities. The cohort included approximately 22 patients with gastrointestinal tumors who developed lymphopenia after receiving either photon or proton therapy. Results the study describes overall, beyond this receptor: During treatment, patients who received proton therapy stayed relatively stable, whereas patients who received photon therapy lost naive T cells and TCR diversity and gained effector/memory populations. The survival association was assessed only in patients who died, and the authors presented better survival with proton therapy as a possibility rather than a demonstrated result. After the lymphocyte count nadir, repertoires from photon-treated patients showed oligoclonal expansion, particularly of CD8+ Temra cells, and this expansion drove the decline in diversity. Across the cohort, an inverse correlation was found between a larger post-nadir drop in TCR diversity and overall survival time among patients who died.

The receptor library was made with the immunoSEQ multiplex PCR assay. Alongside multiparametric flow cytometry, deep sequencing of rearranged TCR beta loci was used to profile the T cell repertoires. Drawn from immuneACCESS, this table holds only the in-frame rearrangements with V and J called that TCRdb kept. Clones are partly lost; checked studies trace under half to an unresolved V gene and leave the rest unexplained. In this sample the table shows some 20,000 clones, over 80% of which occur a single time. 6% to 7% of the sample rests with the top ten. The CDR3 numbers 14 residues from cysteine through phenylalanine. This entry keeps only the CDR3 DNA: 42 bases, framed from base 1. The V and J ends are trimmed by 3 bases and 1 base, leaving 10 bases between them. CDR1 SGHNT and CDR2 YYREEE are derived from the germline V gene (reference sequence). Regarding this clone: It has no known antigen specificity. One base away there is no much larger clone; base qualities are not given.

This TCR came from a man aged 55-75 years with pancreatic cancer. The sample here was peripheral blood, taken from a patient treated with photon-based radiotherapy. The chain joins TRBV5-4 to TRBJ1-1, with the identity of the D gene unclear. The CDR3 protein is CASSSEGTNTEAFF. The DNA sequence follows: TGTGCCAGCAGCTCAGAGGGTACGAACACTGAAGCTTTCTTT.